The table lists the clone carrying this T cell receptor beta chain with a few counts. Each CDR3 protein is one row after TCRdb ran MiXCR on the RT-PCR reads. Of over 150,000 distinct CDR3 sequences in the sample, about 40% are singletons; the top ten hold approximately 30%. CDR3 length equals 13 residues. With 3 bases removed from V and 7 bases from J, the gap between germline ends came to 9 bases. Germline V gene lookup returns CDR1 SEHNR and CDR2 FQNEAQ (reference sequence). This entry is derived from a study of patients and donors after allogeneic stem cell transplantation. The clonotype comes from a human donor who was either an allogeneic HSCT recipient or a stem cell or donor lymphocyte infusion donor (not recorded which). It is not recorded whose cells these are; they may come from a transplant donor. The source material was blood, either unsorted or a sorted T cell fraction (not recorded which). V and J are TRBV7-9 and TRBJ1-4; no reliable D call. The DNA for the CDR3 is TGTGCCAGCAGCTTCCCCCCCGGTGAAAAACTGTTTTTT. Translating gives CASSFPPGEKLFF.